This T cell receptor (beta chain) derives from a study of T cell responses to AZD1222 COVID-19 vaccine. Clones were sequenced by immunoSEQ multiplex PCR, and TCRdb holds only the in-frame ones, with some missing. Of tens of thousands of clones listed, about 92% are singletons. CDR1 is SEHNR, CDR2 FQNEAQ, per germline (reference sequence). This CDR3 is built from 12 residues. V dropped 0 bases and J dropped 5 bases, with 4 bases sitting between them. Here the sequenced sample was peripheral blood, taken on day 0 of AZD1222 vaccination. The chain carries TRBV7-9 and TRBJ2-5; unclear D gene. This receptor was identified in an adult in good health. As DNA, the CDR3 is TGTGCCAGCAGCTTAGCGACGGAGACCCAGTACTTC. Protein: CASSLATETQYF. The full variable domain, with the rest looked up from reference TRBV7-9 and TRBJ2-5, is DTGVSQNPRHKITKRGQNVTFRCDPISEHNRLYWYRQTLGQGPEFLTYFQNEAQLEKSRLLSDRFSAERPKGSFSTLEIQRTEQGDSAMYLCASSLATETQYFGPGTRLLVL.